The T cell receptor (beta chain) under discussion was sequenced for a study of identical twins. Germline V gene sequence: CDR1 SSHAT, CDR2 FNYEAQ (reference sequence). This CDR3 has 16 amino acids. After removal of 5 bases from V and 0 bases from J, the junction contained 3 bases not matched to a gene. Via MiXCR, TCRdb re-called the 5' RACE reads, giving one row per CDR3 protein. The data show about 190,000 distinct CDR3 sequences, more than 15% seen once. These data are also associated with another study on T cells expressing NK-cell markers.

This chain uses TRBV7-7 with TRBJ2-1, with 11 nucleotides matching TRBD2. Sequencing was carried out using CD8+ T cells sorted from blood. This clonotype originated in a woman in her late teens or twenties in good health. The CDR3 region has the DNA TGTGCCAGCAGCAGAGGGACTAGCGGCTCCTACAATGAGCAGTTCTTC. Translated, it gives CASSRGTSGSYNEQFF.